These T cell receptor beta chains were read from a single sample in a study of blood T cell repertoires in COVID-19. Generated by immunoSEQ multiplex PCR, the TCRdb table keeps only in-frame clones and is missing some. This sample yields approximately 480,000 clones, of which 89% are seen a single time; around 0.9% belongs to the top ten. Sequenced: peripheral blood. Receptor source: a man between 18 and 29 years old with COVID-19, enrolled during active disease. Both conserved end residues are trimmed from each CDR3.

j_call: TRBJ1-2
v_call: TRBV20-1
cdr3_aa: SASPPGQGYT

j_call: TRBJ1-4
v_call: TRBV6-1
cdr3_aa: ASSERQGTNEKLF

j_call: TRBJ2-1
v_call: TRBV14
cdr3_aa: ASSPLTSYNEQF

j_call: TRBJ1-4
v_call: TRBV5-1
cdr3_aa: ASSRTADGSNEKLF

j_call: TRBJ1-2
v_call: TRBV5-4
cdr3_aa: ASSLGESKSTNYGYT

j_call: TRBJ2-1
v_call: TRBV21-1
cdr3_aa: ASSKKAWTGRLVNEQF

j_call: TRBJ2-3
v_call: TRBV7-9
cdr3_aa: ALSLERGARTDTQY

j_call: TRBJ1-5
v_call: TRBV7-9
cdr3_aa: ASTRGSNQPQH

j_call: TRBJ1-3
v_call: TRBV7-8
cdr3_aa: ASSSDRGQSGNTIY

j_call: TRBJ2-1
v_call: TRBV18
cdr3_aa: ASSPEMGQNEQF

j_call: TRBJ2-7
v_call: TRBV2
cdr3_aa: ASKGTVSYEQY

j_call: TRBJ2-1
v_call: TRBV11-3
cdr3_aa: ASSSGQGGDNEQF

j_call: TRBJ2-2
v_call: TRBV27
cdr3_aa: ATGRLNTGELF

j_call: TRBJ1-4
v_call: TRBV5-6
cdr3_aa: ASSLGGGRSNEKLF

j_call: TRBJ2-7
v_call: TRBV10-3
cdr3_aa: AISLAGGKGEQY

j_call: TRBJ2-7
v_call: TRBV2
cdr3_aa: ATTRGVGYEQY

j_call: TRBJ2-7
v_call: TRBV6-5
cdr3_aa: ASSYSPGTYEQY

j_call: TRBJ1-5
v_call: TRBV5-8
cdr3_aa: ASSHGRGYSNQPQH

j_call: TRBJ1-2
v_call: TRBV6-5
cdr3_aa: ASSYYGIGGYGYT

j_call: TRBJ2-3
v_call: TRBV2
cdr3_aa: ASSVPGTDTQY

j_call: TRBJ1-1
v_call: TRBV19
cdr3_aa: ASRGQAEAF

j_call: TRBJ2-4
v_call: TRBV6-5
cdr3_aa: ASSTGTGKDIQY

j_call: TRBJ1-2
v_call: TRBV14
cdr3_aa: ASSQVRDMGYT

j_call: TRBJ2-1
v_call: TRBV5-1
cdr3_aa: ASSLMTPGAGHNEQF

j_call: TRBJ2-1
v_call: TRBV7-9
cdr3_aa: ASDRLTNEQF

j_call: TRBJ1-5
v_call: TRBV6-5
cdr3_aa: ASNSNSKGNQPQH

j_call: TRBJ2-3
v_call: TRBV3-1/TRBV3-2
cdr3_aa: ASSQDLGLKLRTDTQY

j_call: TRBJ1-2
v_call: TRBV27
cdr3_aa: ASGTANNYGYT

j_call: TRBJ2-7
v_call: TRBV9
cdr3_aa: ASSRGTSGGAGEQY

j_call: TRBJ1-2
v_call: TRBV5-4
cdr3_aa: ASSPNPDRDGYT

j_call: TRBJ2-1
v_call: TRBV5-6
cdr3_aa: ASSLGTSAYNEQF

j_call: TRBJ2-3
v_call: TRBV24-1
cdr3_aa: ATSDRSGSDTQY

j_call: TRBJ1-6
v_call: TRBV6-5
cdr3_aa: ASSRDRGYNSPLH

j_call: TRBJ1-4
v_call: TRBV18
cdr3_aa: ASSPLGAQGEKLF

j_call: TRBJ2-5
v_call: TRBV7-2
cdr3_aa: ASSPFWTGVETQY

j_call: TRBJ2-7
v_call: TRBV5-6
cdr3_aa: ASNLNIGTLYHEQY

j_call: TRBJ2-2
v_call: TRBV27
cdr3_aa: ASSFLAGPTGELF

j_call: TRBJ2-6
v_call: TRBV30
cdr3_aa: AWSAPGHSSGANVLT

j_call: TRBJ1-1
v_call: TRBV5-5
cdr3_aa: ASSQLPGQGNTEAF

j_call: TRBJ1-2
v_call: TRBV5-4
cdr3_aa: ASSLRGGHGYT

j_call: TRBJ2-1
v_call: TRBV9
cdr3_aa: ASSGLAGGSYNEQF

j_call: TRBJ2-1
v_call: TRBV7-3
cdr3_aa: ASSLRLAGVNEQF